This is a list of T cell receptor beta chains from one sample in a study of blood T cell repertoires in COVID-19. Generated by immunoSEQ multiplex PCR, the TCRdb table keeps only in-frame clones and is missing some. The sample includes approximately 310,000 clones, 70% to 90% of them seen just once. What was sequenced was PBMCs or T cells enriched from blood (not recorded which). The receptors here all came from a man younger than 40 who had recovered from COVID-19. The CDR3 runs from the conserved cysteine through the conserved F or W. Expanded clones are given a class, and other clones once, few, many or no size at all.

v_call,j_call,clone_size,cdr3_aa
TRBV14,TRBJ1-6,NA,CASSQDEMVQGRYNSPLHF
TRBV5-1,TRBJ2-1,NA,CASSSFDEQFF
TRBV12-3/TRBV12-4,TRBJ2-7,NA,CASSLQGYYEQYF
TRBV5-4,TRBJ1-1,once,CASSQNRGTNTEAFF
TRBV4-2,TRBJ1-4,NA,CASSQDWGQGSTNEKLFF
TRBV12-3/TRBV12-4,TRBJ1-1,NA,CASSQADSSAFF
TRBV7-9,TRBJ1-1,NA,CASSQRVMNTEAFF
TRBV28,TRBJ1-5,NA,CASTTGNQPQHF
TRBV6-5,TRBJ2-5,NA,CASRRTGGETQYF
TRBV5-4,TRBJ2-5,NA,CASSPGGAQQETQYF
TRBV10-2,TRBJ1-4,NA,CASGATNEKLFF
TRBV18,TRBJ2-2,NA,CASSPDSTGELFF
TRBV13,TRBJ2-7,NA,CASKNSGGAGSYEQYF
TRBV9,TRBJ2-2,NA,CASKSGDGTGELFF
TRBV6-6,TRBJ1-3,NA,CASSYSQGTGNTIYF
TRBV30,TRBJ2-7,NA,CAWSDRDRGFSYEQYF
TRBV4-3,TRBJ2-1,NA,CASSQDTSGGYYNEQFF
TRBV20-1,TRBJ2-7,NA,CSASDSSGGAYEQYF
TRBV7-2,TRBJ1-4,NA,CASSRGTANEKLFF
TRBV7-2,TRBJ1-2,NA,CASSLDGGRVRARGYTF
TRBV9,TRBJ2-7,once,CASSGPLAVEQYF
TRBV7-9,TRBJ1-2,NA,CASSLPRDIYGYTF
TRBV27,TRBJ1-2,NA,CASSSYRGGGYTF
TRBV9,TRBJ1-2,NA,CASRATGGNYGYTF
TRBV4-3,TRBJ1-6,NA,CASSPSSSGDSPLHF
TRBV9,TRBJ2-5,NA,CASSLTSGGFQETQYF
TRBV7-3,TRBJ1-2,NA,CASSFGGDRGSGGYTF
TRBV4-1,TRBJ2-7,NA,CASSQPLYEQYF
TRBV5-4,TRBJ1-3,NA,CASGLDRSSGNTIYF
TRBV9,TRBJ2-1,NA,CASSVGIAGGLNEQFF
TRBV6-5,TRBJ1-3,NA,CASSSLAGTSGNTIYF
TRBV11-2,TRBJ1-4,NA,CATRQQGRLFGANEKLFF
TRBV10-3,TRBJ1-2,NA,CAISEMTGSVYTF
TRBV30,TRBJ1-6,NA,CAWRLGGASYNSPLHF
TRBV15,TRBJ2-1,NA,CATSGGGAPNEQFF
TRBV7-2,TRBJ2-5,NA,CASSLGQQETQYF
TRBV4-1,TRBJ2-7,NA,CASSNRAQGLVNEQYF
TRBV27,TRBJ1-2,NA,CASRLNRDNYGYTF
TRBV10-1,TRBJ2-7,once,CATFGAASSYEQYF
TRBV18,TRBJ2-1,NA,CASSPLRTRGESNEQFF
TRBV5-1,TRBJ2-7,NA,CASSRGYGSYEQYF
TRBV6-5,TRBJ1-5,NA,CASSLSSDSNQPQHF
TRBV3-1/TRBV3-2,TRBJ2-7,NA,CASQNTGTGNYEQYF
TRBV5-6,TRBJ2-7,NA,CASREGQGPYEQYF
TRBV2,TRBJ2-3,NA,CASSDGRGGDTQYF
TRBV5-1,TRBJ1-1,NA,CASSAQPDKSSTEAFF
TRBV6-5,TRBJ1-3,NA,CASSYQNTIYF
TRBV7-9,TRBJ2-2,NA,CASSALGGAVGELFF
TRBV5-6,TRBJ1-2,NA,CASSTGTGARYYGYTF
TRBV7-3,TRBJ2-2,NA,CASSLGRGDTGELFF
TRBV29-1,TRBJ2-5,NA,CSAAGGLETQYF
TRBV29-1,TRBJ2-1,NA,CSVVKSSGLNEQFF
TRBV29-1,TRBJ2-7,NA,CSVRGTSTYEQYF
TRBV5-1,TRBJ1-5,once,CASSPGQGDNQPQHF
TRBV18,TRBJ2-2,NA,CASSPQGAGELFF